The rows below give T cell receptor beta chains drawn from one sample of a study of shared clonotypes between healthy human individuals. Repertoires were generated with immunoSEQ multiplex PCR, while TCRdb's copy carries only in-frame clones and drops some. The sample has 2 million to 2.5 million clones, 80% to 95% seen once. The specimen sequenced was naive CD4+ T cells from PBMCs. These receptors all stem from a man younger than 35 in good health. Some clones in this sample may be carry-over from other donors' samples. CDR3s include the opening cysteine and the closing phenylalanine or tryptophan. D genes are given only for firm matches. Not all rows give a size; the values are once, few, many and, for expanded clones, a class.

j_gene | v_gene | d_gene | abundance | CDR3nt | CDR3aa
TRBJ1-1 | TRBV6-6 | - | - | TGTGCCAGCAGGGCGACAGAAACGAACACTGAAGCTTTCTTT | CASRATETNTEAFF
TRBJ1-2 | TRBV6-5 | - | - | TGTGCCAGCAGTTACTATCGGCAGGGTCGGTGGTATGGCTACACCTTC | CASSYYRQGRWYGYTF
TRBJ1-5 | TRBV5-1 | - | - | TGCGCCAGCAGCCCGGACAACACCGATCAGCCCCAGCATTTT | CASSPDNTDQPQHF
TRBJ2-7 | TRBV5-1 | - | - | TGCGCCAGCAGCTTGGTAACAGCCTCCTACGAGCAGTACTTC | CASSLVTASYEQYF
TRBJ1-1 | TRBV5-1 | - | - | TGCGCCAGCAGCTTGGGCGTTTCAGGGTCGGTTGAAGCTTTCTTT | CASSLGVSGSVEAFF
TRBJ2-7 | TRBV6-1 | - | - | TGTGCCAGCTCAGAGTTTTACGAGCAGTACTTC | CASSEFYEQYF
TRBJ2-6 | TRBV7-2 | - | - | TGTGCCAGCAGCCCAAGCCTGGGCAGAGCTGGGGCCAACGTCCTGACTTTC | CASSPSLGRAGANVLTF
TRBJ1-5 | TRBV19 | TRBD1 | once | TGTGCCAGTAGTTACACAGGGGCCGGTTATCAGCCCCAGCATTTT | CASSYTGAGYQPQHF
TRBJ2-7 | TRBV2 | - | - | TGTGCCAGCAGTGACCAGGCCGGGTACGAGCAGTACTTC | CASSDQAGYEQYF
TRBJ2-1 | TRBV19 | TRBD2 | - | TGTGCCAGTAGTATAGATCCGGGAGGGCTGGGGCGGAGACGGTATGAGCAGTTCTTC | CASSIDPGGLGRRRYEQFF
TRBJ2-7 | TRBV5-1 | - | - | TGCGCCAGCAGCTTGGCGTCAGGGGATTACGAGCAGTACTTC | CASSLASGDYEQYF
TRBJ2-3 | TRBV18 | - | once | TGTGCCAGCTCACTTTCCATAGACTGGGGCGACACAGATACGCAGTATTTT | CASSLSIDWGDTDTQYF
TRBJ2-5 | TRBV28 | - | - | TGTGCCAGCAGGTCAAGAACAGGGATCAGAGAAGAGACCCAGTACTTC | CASRSRTGIREETQYF
TRBJ1-5 | TRBV6-1 | - | - | TGTGCCAGCAGTGAAGTATGGGGGCAGCCCCAGCATTTT | CASSEVWGQPQHF
TRBJ2-7 | TRBV19 | TRBD1 | - | TGTGCCAGTAGTAAACCCGGGACAGGGGGCTACGAGCAGTACTTC | CASSKPGTGGYEQYF
TRBJ2-7 | TRBV6-5 | TRBD2 | - | TGTGCCAGCCTGGCGGGAGGGTTTAGTGAGAACGAGCAGTACTTC | CASLAGGFSENEQYF
TRBJ1-2 | TRBV6-1 | TRBD1 | few | TGTGCCAGCAGGGAGACAGGGGACTATGGCTACACCTTC | CASRETGDYGYTF
TRBJ2-7 | TRBV18 | TRBD1 | - | TGTGCCAGCTCACCTAGGGGGACAGGAATTTACGAGCAGTACTTC | CASSPRGTGIYEQYF
TRBJ2-1 | TRBV6-1 | - | - | TGTGCCAGCAGTGAAGGGTGGGACAATGAGCAGTTCTTC | CASSEGWDNEQFF
TRBJ2-5 | TRBV7-2 | - | - | TGTGCCAGCAGCTTAGCGGGGACGGACCAAGAGACCCAGTACTTC | CASSLAGTDQETQYF
TRBJ2-1 | TRBV7-3 | TRBD1 | - | TGTGCCAGCAGCTCCGGACAGGGGATACAAGTCAGTGAGCAGTTCTTC | CASSSGQGIQVSEQFF
TRBJ2-7 | TRBV7-2 | TRBD2 | - | TGTGCCAGCAGCCCCCTAGCGGGCAGCTCCTACGAGCAGTACTTC | CASSPLAGSSYEQYF
TRBJ2-5 | TRBV15 | TRBD2 | once | TGTGCCACCAGCAGAGGGGTCGCGGAGCGGGACTACCGGGAGACCCAGTACTTC | CATSRGVAERDYRETQYF
TRBJ2-2 | TRBV9 | TRBD2 | - | TGTGCCAGCAGCGTAGGCGGGAGCTCGAACACCGGGGAGCTGTTTTTT | CASSVGGSSNTGELFF
TRBJ2-3 | TRBV29-1 | - | once | TGCAGCGTTGCGTGGCGCGGACTGCGCACAGATACGCAGTATTTT | CSVAWRGLRTDTQYF
TRBJ2-7 | TRBV5-1 | TRBD1 | - | TGCGCCAGCAGCTACCGAACCGGGACAGGGGAATCCTACGAGCAGTACTTC | CASSYRTGTGESYEQYF
TRBJ2-1 | TRBV6-5 | - | - | TGTGCCAGCAGTTACGCCGATGAGCAGTTCTTC | CASSYADEQFF
TRBJ1-1 | TRBV6-5 | TRBD1 | - | TGTGCCAGCAGCCTTTACAGGGGGGTCACTGAAGCTTTCTTT | CASSLYRGVTEAFF
TRBJ1-1 | TRBV4-1 | - | few | TGCGCCAGCAGCCAAGTGGCGTTATTGAACACTGAAGCTTTCTTT | CASSQVALLNTEAFF
TRBJ2-6 | TRBV5-1 | - | - | TGCGCCAGCAGTATGGGGGGTCGGGCCAACGTCCTGACTTTC | CASSMGGRANVLTF
TRBJ2-7 | TRBV28 | TRBD2 | - | TGTGCCAGCAGCAAGACTAGCGGGAGCTCCTACGAGCAGTACTTC | CASSKTSGSSYEQYF
TRBJ2-5 | TRBV5-1 | TRBD2 | - | TGCGCCAGCAGCTCCTTAGCGGGGTTGGAGACCCAGTACTTC | CASSSLAGLETQYF
TRBJ2-3 | TRBV18 | TRBD1 | - | TGTGCCAGCTCACCGAGCGCAACAGGGGCCGGAGCAGATACGCAGTATTTT | CASSPSATGAGADTQYF
TRBJ2-1 | TRBV7-2 | - | - | TGTGCCAGCAGTCCCACAGGACTTTACAATGAGCAGTTCTTC | CASSPTGLYNEQFF
TRBJ2-7 | TRBV18 | - | - | TGTGCCAGCTCTCCGGGGCGGGCAACCTACGAGCAGTACTTC | CASSPGRATYEQYF
TRBJ2-3 | TRBV30 | TRBD1 | - | TGTGCCTGGAGCCACGGTCCGGGACAGGGAAGAGAAGACACAGATACGCAGTATTTT | CAWSHGPGQGREDTDTQYF
TRBJ1-2 | TRBV5-4 | TRBD1 | - | TGTGCCAGCAGCCATAACACAGGGGGTAACTATGGCTACACCTTC | CASSHNTGGNYGYTF
TRBJ2-5 | TRBV29-1 | - | - | TGCAGCGTTGCGTTCGTCCTAGCACGTCAAGAGACCCAGTACTTC | CSVAFVLARQETQYF
TRBJ1-2 | TRBV4-2 | TRBD1 | - | TGTGCCAGCGCCCCGGACAGGGGTGGCTATGGCTACACCTTC | CASAPDRGGYGYTF
TRBJ1-2 | TRBV7-9 | - | - | TGTGCCAGCAGCTTACTCGGGCCGTATGGCTACACCTTC | CASSLLGPYGYTF
TRBJ2-5 | TRBV5-4 | - | - | TGTGCCAGCAGCTCTTGGCCGGCACCCCAAGAGACCCAGTACTTC | CASSSWPAPQETQYF
TRBJ2-3 | TRBV9 | - | - | TGTGCCAGCAGCGTATGGACAGGCACAGATACGCAGTATTTT | CASSVWTGTDTQYF
TRBJ2-3 | TRBV28 | - | - | TGTGCCAGCGGAGAGTTATTTAACACAGATACGCAGTATTTT | CASGELFNTDTQYF
TRBJ2-1 | TRBV29-1 | - | - | TGCAGCGTTTTGGGGTCGAGCTCCTACAATGAGCAGTTCTTC | CSVLGSSSYNEQFF
TRBJ1-2 | TRBV5-1 | - | - | TGCGCCAGCAGCCCGGGGCTAGGGACAATCGGCTACACCTTC | CASSPGLGTIGYTF
TRBJ1-2 | TRBV28 | - | - | TGTGCCAGCAGTTTAGAGGGGGATCCCTATGGCTACACCTTC | CASSLEGDPYGYTF
TRBJ1-1 | TRBV10-2 | TRBD1 | - | TGCGCCAGCAGTGAGTCGGGAGGACAGGGGGCTGAAGCTTTCTTT | CASSESGGQGAEAFF
TRBJ1-1 | TRBV29-1 | - | - | TGCAGCGTAAAGGCTCAGGCTCTCAGAGCTTTCTTT | CSVKAQALRAFF
TRBJ1-5 | TRBV19 | TRBD1 | - | TGTGCCAGTAGTATGCGAGACAGGGGTTATCAGCCCCAGCATTTT | CASSMRDRGYQPQHF
TRBJ1-3 | TRBV5-4 | - | - | TGTGCCAGCAGCGAGGCAGGGTCTTCAGTTGGAAACACCATATATTTT | CASSEAGSSVGNTIYF
TRBJ2-7 | TRBV6-1 | - | - | TGTGCCAGCAACCCGGTAGCAGCCAGCTACGAGCAGTACTTC | CASNPVAASYEQYF
TRBJ1-4 | TRBV27 | - | - | TGTGCCAGCAGTTCTCGGAGGGATGAAAAACTGTTTTTT | CASSSRRDEKLFF
TRBJ1-2 | TRBV28 | - | - | TGTGCCAGCAGACGCGGGACACCCTATGGCTACACCTTC | CASRRGTPYGYTF
TRBJ2-7 | TRBV6-5 | TRBD1 | - | TGTGCCAGCAGAACCGGGACAGCGACACCCTACGAGCAGTACTTC | CASRTGTATPYEQYF
TRBJ1-1 | TRBV29-1 | TRBD1 | few | TGCAGCGTTGAAGTCGGACAGGGAGGGATTGAAGCTTTCTTT | CSVEVGQGGIEAFF
TRBJ2-7 | TRBV6-6 | TRBD1 | - | TGTGCCAGCAGTCCCCGGGACAGGGTATACGAGCAGTACTTC | CASSPRDRVYEQYF
TRBJ1-5 | TRBV6-6 | - | - | TGTGCCAGCAGTTACTTTGAGGGTATCAACCAGCCCCAGCATTTT | CASSYFEGINQPQHF